The next 29 T cell receptor beta chains were all read from a single sample in a study of blood T cell repertoires in COVID-19. Clones were sequenced by immunoSEQ multiplex PCR, and TCRdb holds only the in-frame ones, with some missing. The profile shows tens of thousands of clones, around nine tenths of them singletons. The sequencing sample was made of peripheral blood. The receptors were sampled from a man aged 55 to 70 with COVID-19, enrolled during active disease.

This sequence joins TRBV4-1 and TRBJ1-2; D not certain. Germline V gene data show CDR1 as MGHRA and CDR2 as YSYEKL. CDR3 length equals 16 residues. Trimming cost V 2 bases and J 0 bases, with 13 bases left between them. The CDR3 nucleotides read TGCGCCAGCAGCCAATCACTGGAGCGGTCTAACTATGGCTACACCTTC. Translating it yields CASSQSLERSNYGYTF.

The chain recombines TRBV11-2 with TRBJ2-3; TRBD2 matches at 9 bases. CDR1 is SGHAT, CDR2 FQNNGV, per germline. The trim removed 3 bases at V and 3 bases at J, leaving 7 bases unmatched. CDR3 length: 16 residues. The CDR3 reads CASSFLAGVGTDTQYF. CDR3 in DNA: TGTGCCAGCAGCTTCTTAGCGGGAGTCGGGACAGATACGCAGTATTTT.

V and J are TRBV10-1 and TRBJ2-1; 7 bases are a match to TRBD1. CDR3 size: 16 residues. Trimming cost V 2 bases and J 8 bases; bases outside gene matches: 12. Germline-derived CDR1 and CDR2 are WNHNN and SYGVQD (reference sequence). In DNA form, the CDR3 reads TGCGCCAGCAGTGAGCGGGACAGTACCTTATGGCATGAGCAGTTCTTC. Encoded protein: CASSERDSTLWHEQFF.

The V and J genes are TRBV4-1 and TRBJ2-7, with TRBD1 matching 8 bases. The junction had 6 bases not matched to a gene; V was cut back by 1 base and J by 1 base. The V gene's germline CDR1 is MGHRA and CDR2 YSYEKL. The CDR3 runs 16 residues. DNA of the CDR3: TGCGCCAGCAGCCAAGCCTCGGGACAGGCTTCCTACGAGCAGTACTTC. Protein: CASSQASGQASYEQYF.

J is TRBJ1-1 and V is TRBV11-2; D possibly corresponds to TRBD1 (6 bases). V shed 5 bases and J shed 9 bases, with 13 bases lying between them. CDR3 length: 12 amino acids. CDR1 SGHAT and CDR2 FQNNGV come from the germline V gene. The CDR3 spells CASSQRQGKAFF. The CDR3 bases are TGTGCCAGCAGCCAAAGGCAGGGGAAAGCTTTCTTT.

The chain couples TRBV18 to TRBJ2-3, with 9 positions matching TRBD1. V lost 4 bases and J lost 1; bases outside the gene matches: 0. The CDR3 runs 14 residues. Germline V gene lookup returns CDR1 KGHSH and CDR2 LQKENI. In nucleotides, the CDR3 is TGTGCCAGCTCACGGACAGGGGGCACAGATACGCAGTATTTT. The encoded protein is CASSRTGGTDTQYF. The full variable domain, with the rest looked up from reference TRBV18 and TRBJ2-3, is NAGVMQNPRHLVRRRGQEARLRCSPMKGHSHVYWYRQLPEEGLKFMVYLQKENIIDESGMPKERFSAEFPKEGPSILRIQQVVRGDSAAYFCASSRTGGTDTQYFGPGTRLTVL.

The chain carries TRBV19 and TRBJ2-5; 9 positions agree with TRBD1. V lost 7 bases, J lost 5 bases, and 5 bases stayed unmatched. CDR1 and CDR2 (germline): LNHDA, SQIVND (reference sequence). The CDR3 length is 13 residues. This chain's CDR3 is CASTGQGRETQYF. As DNA, the CDR3 is TGTGCCAGTACCGGACAGGGGCGGGAGACCCAGTACTTC.

This clone was observed many times. This chain joins TRBV3-1 (or the pseudogene TRBV3-2) and TRBJ2-3; a possible D gene is TRBD2 (5 bases). The V and J ends lost 1 base and 6 bases respectively, with 8 bases between them. The germline CDR1 and CDR2 sequences are LGHDT and YNNKEL (reference sequence). The CDR3 is 13 amino acids. The CDR3 DNA reads as TGTGCCAGCAGCCAAGTTTCGGGGGATACGCAGTATTTT. This encodes CASSQVSGDTQYF.

The chain joins TRBV11-2 to TRBJ2-5; 8 bases agree with TRBD1. Germline V CDR1 and CDR2: SGHAT, FQNNGV. V gave up 6 bases and J gave up 5 bases; unmatched junction bases: 5. The CDR3 runs 13 residues. The CDR3 sequence: CASSQGAWETQYF. As DNA, the CDR3 is TGTGCCAGCAGTCAGGGGGCGTGGGAGACCCAGTACTTC.

This chain uses TRBV4-1 with TRBJ1-1, with TRBD1 as a possible D gene (5 bases). The germline gives CDR1 MGHRA, CDR2 YSYEKL. The germline V and J ends were trimmed by 3 bases and 0 bases, with 17 bases remaining between them. The CDR3 consists of 17 residues. CDR3 DNA sequence: TGCGCCAGCAGCCACCTTATCGACGGGGGGTTGAACACTGAAGCTTTCTTT. Protein sequence: CASSHLIDGGLNTEAFF.

CDR3 amino acids: CASSMGQAGYGEQYF. CDR3 DNA sequence: TGTGCCAGTAGTATGGGGCAAGCGGGATACGGCGAGCAGTACTTC. The V and J genes are TRBV19 and TRBJ2-7; 7 bases are shared with TRBD2. The CDR3 spans 15 residues. CDR1 and CDR2 (germline): LNHDA, SQIVND (reference sequence). V trimming: 3 bases; J trimming: 6 bases; junction bases outside the gene matches: 11.

This chain connects TRBV6-2 or TRBV6-3 to TRBJ2-2; a possible D gene is TRBD1 (5 bases). Trimming removed 4 bases at V and 7 bases at J, with 10 bases between. The CDR3 has 13 residues. Germline-derived CDR1 and CDR2 are MNHEY and SVGEGT. DNA of the CDR3: TGTGCCAGCAGTTCTCCCACAGGCGGGGAGCTGTTTTTT. Amino acid sequence: CASSSPTGGELFF.

This sequence joins TRBV30 and TRBJ1-1; D may be TRBD1 (6 bases). V was clipped by 2 bases and J by 11 bases, with 12 bases between them. Germline CDR1 reads GTSNPN; CDR2 reads SVGIG (reference sequence). CDR3 size: 11 residues. The CDR3 sequence: CAWSSGQTAFF. CDR3 bases: TGTGCCTGGAGTTCTGGACAGACGGCTTTCTTT.

This clone was counted once. This chain connects TRBV19 to TRBJ1-1, with a possible D match to TRBD1 (5 bases). V gave up 5 bases and J gave up 0 bases, with 10 bases separating them. This CDR3 is built from 14 residues. Germline-derived CDR1 and CDR2 are LNHDA and SQIVND (reference sequence). CDR3 in DNA: TGTGCCAGTAGTCAGGGTTATGTGAACACTGAAGCTTTCTTT. Its protein product is CASSQGYVNTEAFF.

The CDR3 coding sequence is TGTGCCAGCAGCCAAGATCAGTTAGCGGGAGGTGTCGGGGAGCTGTTTTTT. It yields the protein CASSQDQLAGGVGELFF. The chain has TRBV4-2 and TRBJ2-2, with 10 positions matching TRBD2. CDR3 size: 17 residues. Germline V gene sequence: CDR1 LGHNA, CDR2 YNFKEQ. V dropped 0 bases and J dropped 7; count of bases not matched to a gene: 8.

This rearrangement joins TRBV4-2 to TRBJ2-1; 9 bases align to TRBD2. The germline V gene encodes CDR1 LGHNA and CDR2 YNFKEQ. V lost 0 bases, J lost 4 bases, and 7 bases stayed unmatched. This CDR3 is built from 17 residues. CDR3 residues: CASSQDELAGHYNEQFF. The CDR3 region has the DNA TGTGCCAGCAGCCAAGATGAGCTAGCGGGGCATTACAATGAGCAGTTCTTC.

V is TRBV18 and J is TRBJ2-1; 11 nucleotides match TRBD2. CDR1 and CDR2 (germline): KGHSH, LQKENI. The CDR3 has 13 residues. The J segment lost 10 bases and the V segment lost 10 bases, leaving 9 bases of the junction unmatched. The CDR3, as DNA: TGTGCCACGGGGCTAGCGGGAGGAAAGGAGCAGTTCTTC. This encodes CATGLAGGKEQFF.

V gene TRBV9 combines with J gene TRBJ2-3; 10 bases line up with TRBD2. V shed 3 bases and J 4 bases; nucleotides not matched to a gene: 11. Per germline, CDR1 SGDLS and CDR2 YYNGEE. CDR3 size: 17 residues. Written as DNA, the CDR3 is TGTGCCAGCAGCGGGCCCGGGACTAGCGCCCCCTCAGATACGCAGTATTTT. This translates into CASSGPGTSAPSDTQYF.

DNA of the CDR3: TGTGCCACCAGTGAATTTGCCGGTGAGGGGACAGCGCAGTTCTTC. Its protein product is CATSEFAGEGTAQFF. J is TRBJ2-1 and V is TRBV24-1, with 7 bases matching TRBD1. The CDR3 runs 15 residues. Germline assignment: CDR1 KGHDR and CDR2 SFDVKD. The junction had 14 bases not matched to a gene; V was cut back by 4 bases and J by 12 bases.

The chain couples TRBV19 to TRBJ2-1, with 8 bases matching TRBD2. The junction had 13 bases not matched to a gene; V was cut back by 7 bases and J by 8 bases. Germline loops: CDR1 LNHDA, CDR2 SQIVND (reference sequence). CDR3 length: 15 amino acids. The CDR3 DNA sequence: TGTGCCAGTAAAACTAACGGGGGGGTAGGGTATGAGCAGTTCTTC. This codes for CASKTNGGVGYEQFF.

The rearrangement uses TRBV10-1 and TRBJ2-3; 11 bases match TRBD2. The germline gives CDR1 WNHNN, CDR2 SYGVQD (reference sequence). CDR3 length equals 20 residues. The V gene end was trimmed by 4 bases and the J gene end by 4 bases; junction bases not matched to a gene: 19. The chain's CDR3 is CASSAPGLAAPGDPPDTQYF. For the CDR3, the DNA is TGCGCCAGCAGTGCACCGGGACTAGCGGCCCCAGGAGATCCCCCAGATACGCAGTATTTT.

V usage is TRBV29-1 and J usage is TRBJ2-7, with a tentative D call TRBD1 (5 bases). CDR3 length: 11 amino acids. The germline V gene encodes CDR1 SQVTM and CDR2 ANQGSEA. The V end lost 7 bases, the J end lost 3 bases, and 10 bases lay between the germline ends. The CDR3 region has the DNA TGCAGCGCTTCAGACAGCTACGAGCAGTACTTC. The encoded protein is CSASDSYEQYF.

This chain joins TRBV6-6 and TRBJ1-5; a possible D gene is TRBD1 (6 bases). Germline lookup yields CDR1 MNHNY and CDR2 SVGAGI (reference sequence). The length of the CDR3 is 15 residues. Trimming left V 3 bases short and J 6 bases short, with 15 bases between. The CDR3: CASSYNRESGQPQHF. CDR3 DNA: TGTGCCAGCAGTTATAACAGGGAATCGGGTCAGCCCCAGCATTTT.

The chain employs TRBV7-7 and TRBJ1-3; D uncertain. The V end was cut by 1 base, the J end by 2 bases, with 9 bases between. The CDR3 has 15 amino acids. Germline V gene data show CDR1 as SSHAT and CDR2 as FNYEAQ (reference sequence). CDR3: CASSLDWGAGNTIYF. In DNA, the CDR3 is TGTGCCAGCAGCTTAGACTGGGGAGCTGGAAACACCATATATTTT.

The V call is TRBV7-2, the J call TRBJ2-1, with 7 bases that match TRBD1. The V gene's germline CDR1 is SGHTA and CDR2 FQGNSA. The CDR3 extends over 15 amino acids. V was clipped by 0 bases and J by 3 bases; unmatched bases: 2. This CDR3 is CASSLAGQLYNEQFF. The CDR3 DNA follows: TGTGCCAGCAGCTTAGCGGGACAGCTCTACAATGAGCAGTTCTTC.

The chain is built from TRBV5-5 and TRBJ2-7, with a possible D match to TRBD1 (6 bases). With 0 bases removed from V and 3 bases from J, the gap between germline ends came to 16 bases. Germline V gives CDR1 SGHKS, CDR2 YYEKEE (reference sequence). The CDR3 consists of 16 residues. CDR3 nucleotides: TGTGCCAGCAGCTTGGAACATGGGACACCGATCTACGAGCAGTACTTC. Translating it yields CASSLEHGTPIYEQYF.

V gene TRBV6-2 or TRBV6-3 combines with J gene TRBJ2-3; D remains ambiguous. This CDR3 contains 12 residues. V lost 2 bases, J lost 6 bases, and 6 bases lay in between. Germline CDR1 reads MNHEY; CDR2 reads SVGEGT. The CDR3 here is CASSYNYDTQYF. In nucleotides, the CDR3 is TGTGCCAGCAGTTACAACTACGATACGCAGTATTTT.

This clone was detected only once. The V and J genes are TRBV7-9 and TRBJ1-2; no clear D. Looked up from germline, CDR1 is SEHNR and CDR2 is FQNEAQ (reference sequence). V lost 0 bases and J lost 3, with 5 bases in between. This CDR3 region has 13 residues. The CDR3 DNA reads as TGTGCCAGCAGCTTAGCGTCGGACTATGGCTACACCTTC. This encodes CASSLASDYGYTF.

The chain is built from TRBV27 and TRBJ2-3, with TRBD2 matching 16 bases. With 6 bases clipped from V and 3 bases from J, the junction kept 15 bases outside the gene matches. The CDR3 spans 20 residues. The germline V gene encodes CDR1 MNHEY and CDR2 SMNVEV (reference sequence). For the CDR3, the DNA is TGTGCCAGCAGCTTAGACCCTCCGGGACTAGCGGGAGGGAGGACAGATACGCAGTATTTT. It encodes CASSLDPPGLAGGRTDTQYF.